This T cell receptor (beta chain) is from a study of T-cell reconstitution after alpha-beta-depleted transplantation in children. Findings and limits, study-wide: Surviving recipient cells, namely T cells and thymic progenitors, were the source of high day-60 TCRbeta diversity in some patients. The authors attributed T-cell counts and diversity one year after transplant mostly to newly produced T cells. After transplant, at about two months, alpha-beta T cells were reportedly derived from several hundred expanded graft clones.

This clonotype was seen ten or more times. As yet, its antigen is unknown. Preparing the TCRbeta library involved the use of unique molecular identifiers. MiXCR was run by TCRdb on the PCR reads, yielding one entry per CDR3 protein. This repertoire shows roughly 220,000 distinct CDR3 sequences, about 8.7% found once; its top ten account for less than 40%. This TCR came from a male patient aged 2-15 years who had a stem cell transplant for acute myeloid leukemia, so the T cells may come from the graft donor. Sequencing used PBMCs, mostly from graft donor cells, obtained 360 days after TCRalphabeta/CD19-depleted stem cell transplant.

In DNA, the CDR3 is TGTGCCAGTTTCACGAACACTGAAGCTTTCTTT. Translated, it gives CASFTNTEAFF. This rearrangement joins TRBV12-3 or TRBV12-4 to TRBJ1-1, with D unclear. Trimming removed 9 bases from V and 1 base from J, with 6 bases in between. The CDR3 has 11 residues.